The 31 T cell receptor beta chains presented below share a single source sample, sequenced in a study of T cell responses to AZD1222 COVID-19 vaccine. The data were produced by immunoSEQ multiplex PCR, yet TCRdb's version contains in-frame clones alone and is incomplete. Of about 97,000 clones detected, 88% appear once; the ten largest clones hold 2.5% to 3.5%. This material consisted of peripheral blood, taken on day 0 of AZD1222 vaccination. The receptor set was obtained from an adult in good health.

V and J are TRBV18 and TRBJ2-3, with 8 bases aligning to TRBD2. V lost 0 bases, J lost 6 bases, and 8 bases stayed unmatched. The CDR3 extends over 16 amino acids. Germline V CDR1 and CDR2: KGHSH, LQKENI. This CDR3 is CASSPPNGGASDTQYF. CDR3 DNA: TGTGCCAGCTCACCACCGAACGGGGGGGCGAGTGATACGCAGTATTTT.

This chain uses TRBV7-6 with TRBJ1-1, with a weak D call TRBD1 (5 bases). V lost 4 bases, J lost 3 bases, and 18 bases lay in between. CDR3 length equals 16 residues. The germline gives CDR1 SGHVS, CDR2 FNYEAQ. The CDR3 sequence is CASSSQAAGQYTEAFF. The CDR3 coding sequence is TGTGCCAGCAGCTCACAGGCGGCGGGGCAGTACACTGAAGCTTTCTTT.

This chain uses TRBV27 with TRBJ1-4; possible D gene TRBD1, 5 bases. From germline, CDR1 is MNHEY and CDR2 SMNVEV (reference sequence). This CDR3 region has 14 residues. V lost 5 bases to trimming and J lost 3 bases, with 10 bases between them. In DNA, the CDR3 is TGTGCCAGCAGTCCGAGGGGCGCTAATGAAAAACTGTTTTTT. It is translated as CASSPRGANEKLFF. The full variable domain, with the rest looked up from reference TRBV27 and TRBJ1-4, is EAQVTQNPRYLITVTGKKLTVTCSQNMNHEYMSWYRQDPGLGLRQIYYSMNVEVTDKGDVPEGYKVSRKEKRNFPLILESPSPNQTSLYFCASSPRGANEKLFFGSGTQLSVL.

This clone came up once. This chain uses TRBV12-3 or TRBV12-4 with TRBJ2-1; D not resolved. Trimming took 2 bases from V and 6 from J, leaving 2 bases between them. The CDR3 runs to 11 residues. CDR3 region: CASSLINEQFF. In nucleotides, the CDR3 is TGTGCCAGCAGTTTAATCAATGAGCAGTTCTTC.

The genes are TRBV5-8 and TRBJ1-5; D is undetermined. Looked up from germline, CDR1 is SGHTS and CDR2 is YDEGEE. The CDR3 runs 17 residues. Trimming took off 1 base at V and 7 bases at J, with 21 bases between the two ends. CDR3 in amino acids: CASSLLAEIALGQPQHF. The DNA of the CDR3 is TGTGCCAGCAGCTTGTTAGCAGAAATCGCCCTCGGGCAGCCCCAGCATTTT.

The chain has TRBV10-2 and TRBJ1-2, with D perhaps matching TRBD1 (5 bases). The CDR3 runs 11 residues. Germline CDR1 WSHSY, CDR2 SAAADI. Deletions cut 5 bases from V and 8 bases from J, with 9 bases between. CDR3 sequence: CASSRGEGYTF. The CDR3 region has the DNA TGCGCCAGCAGTCGAGGGGAAGGCTACACCTTC.

V and J are TRBV2 and TRBJ1-2; 7 bases agree with TRBD1. Per germline, CDR1 SNHLY and CDR2 FYNNEI. J lost 3 bases, V lost 9 bases, and 13 bases had no gene match. The CDR3 contains 15 residues. Here the CDR3 reads CASLQPEGADYGYTF. The CDR3 DNA reads as TGTGCCAGTCTTCAGCCGGAGGGGGCAGACTATGGCTACACCTTC.

The rearrangement joins TRBV12-3 or TRBV12-4 to TRBJ1-4; no definite D call. The CDR3 is made up of 13 amino acids. Trimming shortened V by 6 bases and J by 5 bases, and 10 bases separated the two germline ends. CDR3 protein: CASSRGWNEKLFF. As DNA, the CDR3 is TGTGCCAGCAGCCGGGGTTGGAATGAAAAACTGTTTTTT.

This rearrangement joins TRBV5-4 to TRBJ1-4, with D tentatively TRBD1 (5 bases). CDR3 length: 15 residues. The V end lost 4 bases, the J end lost 8 bases, and 18 bases lay between the germline ends. Germline assignment: CDR1 SGHNT and CDR2 YYREEE (reference sequence). DNA for the CDR3: TGTGCCAGCAGCGTAAGGACAAGTGGCCGCGAAAAACTGTTTTTT. It encodes CASSVRTSGREKLFF.

The J gene is TRBJ1-5, the V gene TRBV3-1 (or the pseudogene TRBV3-2), with D uncertain. CDR1 LGHDT and CDR2 YNNKEL come from the germline V gene (reference sequence). CDR3 size: 12 residues. V shed 1 base and J shed 6 bases, with 4 bases lying between them. The CDR3 protein is CASSQGVQPQHF. CDR3 in DNA: TGTGCCAGCAGCCAAGGGGTTCAGCCCCAGCATTTT.

CDR3 amino acids: CASSRVVSEQFF. CDR3 DNA sequence: TGTGCCAGCAGCCGGGTGGTGTCAGAGCAGTTCTTC. The gene calls are TRBV7-2 and TRBJ2-1, with D unclear. The CDR3 length is 12 residues. Germline CDR1 SGHTA, CDR2 FQGNSA. V dropped 5 bases and J dropped 10 bases, with 12 bases sitting between them. The full variable domain, its missing parts supplied by reference TRBV7-2 and TRBJ2-1, is GAGVSQSPSNKVTEKGKDVELRCDPISGHTALYWYRQSLGQGLEFLIYFQGNSAPDKSGLPSDRFSAERTGGSVSTLTIQRTQQEDSAVYLCASSRVVSEQFFGPGTRLTVL.

This chain connects TRBV7-2 to TRBJ2-5, with TRBD2 identical over 11 bases. The junction had 5 bases not matched to a gene; V was cut back by 5 bases and J by 0 bases. In germline, CDR1 is SGHTA, CDR2 FQGNSA. The CDR3 runs 16 residues. The CDR3 here is CASSQTSGVYQETQYF. CDR3 nucleotide sequence: TGTGCCAGCAGCCAGACTAGCGGGGTTTACCAAGAGACCCAGTACTTC.

The J gene is TRBJ2-2, the V gene TRBV7-2; 7 bases map to TRBD1. This CDR3 is built from 16 residues. CDR1 is SGHTA and CDR2 is FQGNSA in the germline V gene. J lost 0 bases, V lost 4 bases, and 5 bases had no gene match. CDR3 sequence reads: CASSSGQPSNTGELFF. CDR3 coding DNA: TGTGCCAGCAGCTCGGGACAGCCTTCGAACACCGGGGAGCTGTTTTTT.

The chain is built from TRBV2 and TRBJ1-1, with D unclear. V was trimmed by 3 bases and J by 11 bases, leaving 16 bases between them. The CDR3 totals 13 residues. CDR1 SNHLY and CDR2 FYNNEI come from the germline V gene. The CDR3 bases are TGTGCCAGCAGTGAGCACGATCCAGATAGGGCTTTCTTT. Translation: CASSEHDPDRAFF.

V and J are TRBV19 and TRBJ1-2; D possibly corresponds to TRBD1 (6 bases). Germline CDR1 reads LNHDA; CDR2 reads SQIVND (reference sequence). V shed 7 bases and J shed 8 bases, with 17 bases lying between them. The CDR3 has 13 amino acids. The CDR3 region has the DNA TGTGCCAGTATAGGGGAACAGGGAAAAGGCTACACCTTC. Protein: CASIGEQGKGYTF.

The gene calls are TRBV14 and TRBJ1-1; D is uncertain. The length of the CDR3 is 13 residues. Germline assignment: CDR1 SGHDN and CDR2 FVKESK. V gave up 5 bases and J gave up 1 base, with 8 bases separating them. The CDR3: CASSDYRNTEAFF. For the CDR3, the DNA is TGTGCCAGCAGCGATTACAGGAACACTGAAGCTTTCTTT.

The chain uses TRBV7-9 and TRBJ1-6; D gene unclear. V was pared by 4 bases and J by 7 bases, with 5 bases between. The CDR3 loop spans 12 amino acids. CDR1 is SEHNR, CDR2 FQNEAQ, per germline (reference sequence). DNA of the CDR3: TGTGCCAGCAGCTATGACAATTCACCCCTCCACTTT. It yields the protein CASSYDNSPLHF. The full variable domain, in which reference TRBV7-9 and TRBJ1-6 provide the parts outside the CDR3, is DTGVSQNPRHKITKRGQNVTFRCDPISEHNRLYWYRQTLGQGPEFLTYFQNEAQLEKSRLLSDRFSAERPKGSFSTLEIQRTEQGDSAMYLCASSYDNSPLHFGNGTRLTVT.

This chain connects TRBV12-3 or TRBV12-4 to TRBJ2-7; weak D call: TRBD2 (6 bases). The CDR3 is 13 amino acids. V dropped 2 bases and J dropped 5 bases, with 10 bases sitting between them. As DNA, the CDR3 is TGTGCCAGCAGTTTATGGGGGGTTGACGAGCAGTACTTC. It codes for CASSLWGVDEQYF.

The chain joins TRBV7-2 to TRBJ2-5; D may be TRBD1 (6 bases). CDR1 and CDR2 (germline): SGHTA, FQGNSA. This CDR3 spans 15 amino acids. V gave up 1 base and J gave up 2 bases, with 11 bases separating them. CDR3 nucleotides: TGTGCCAGCAGCTTAGGCCGGGACACACAAGAGACCCAGTACTTC. It specifies CASSLGRDTQETQYF. Filled out from reference TRBV7-2 and TRBJ2-5, the complete variable domain reads GAGVSQSPSNKVTEKGKDVELRCDPISGHTALYWYRQSLGQGLEFLIYFQGNSAPDKSGLPSDRFSAERTGGSVSTLTIQRTQQEDSAVYLCASSLGRDTQETQYFGPGTRLLVL.

CDR3 bases: TGTGCCAGCAGCCCACCGGGGGTCTCACCCCTCCACTTT. Encoded protein: CASSPPGVSPLHF. The V and J genes are TRBV6-6 and TRBJ1-6, with D perhaps TRBD1 (5 bases). Trimming pared 6 bases from V and 10 bases from J, leaving 13 bases between. The germline CDR1 and CDR2 sequences are MNHNY and SVGAGI (reference sequence). The CDR3 totals 13 residues.

V and J are TRBV19 and TRBJ1-1, with 9 positions matching TRBD1. CDR1 is LNHDA and CDR2 is SQIVND in the germline V gene (reference sequence). J lost 6 bases, V lost 5 bases, and 10 bases had no gene match. This CDR3 comprises 15 residues. The CDR3 sequence: CASSEPGQGSAEAFF. The CDR3 coding sequence is TGTGCCAGTAGTGAACCGGGACAGGGAAGCGCTGAAGCTTTCTTT.

The rearrangement links TRBV7-2 to TRBJ2-2; possible D gene TRBD2, 5 bases. Trimming removed 1 base from V and 4 bases from J, with 10 bases in between. The CDR3 is made up of 15 amino acids. Germline lookup yields CDR1 SGHTA and CDR2 FQGNSA. The CDR3 sequence: CASSLGLASTGELFF. CDR3 sequence (DNA): TGTGCCAGCAGCTTAGGGCTAGCTAGCACCGGGGAGCTGTTTTTT.

This clone was recorded once. The chain is built from TRBV18 and TRBJ1-2; a weak D match, TRBD1 (5 bases). The V gene's germline CDR1 is KGHSH and CDR2 LQKENI. V was trimmed by 3 bases and J by 8 bases, leaving 25 bases between them. This CDR3 is 17 amino acids long. The DNA of the CDR3 is TGTGCCAGCTCACCCCTTAGCCACGGGGCTATCGTTGAAGGCTACACCTTC. Residues: CASSPLSHGAIVEGYTF.

The V gene is TRBV5-1, the J gene TRBJ1-1; D gene ambiguous. CDR1 is SGHRS and CDR2 is YFSETQ in the germline V gene. Trimming left V 0 bases short and J 2 bases short, with 14 bases between. There are 16 residues in the CDR3. The CDR3 DNA sequence: TGCGCCAGCAGCTTGGGGGTCGGCACTGCTAACACTGAAGCTTTCTTT. It translates to CASSLGVGTANTEAFF.

V gene TRBV15 combines with J gene TRBJ2-1; 10 nucleotides match TRBD2. This CDR3 is built from 17 residues. Looked up from germline, CDR1 is LNHNV and CDR2 is YYDKDF (reference sequence). V shed 2 bases and J 7 bases; nucleotides not matched to a gene: 11. The CDR3 bases are TGTGCCACCAGCAGAACGGTAGCGGGGGGCCAAGGTAATGAGCAGTTCTTC. Translating gives CATSRTVAGGQGNEQFF. The full variable domain, with the rest looked up from reference TRBV15 and TRBJ2-1, is DAMVIQNPRYQVTQFGKPVTLSCSQTLNHNVMYWYQQKSSQAPKLLFHYYDKDFNNEADTPDNFQSRRPNTSFCFLDIRSPGLGDTAMYLCATSRTVAGGQGNEQFFGPGTRLTVL.

This clone was counted only a few times. This sequence joins TRBV28 and TRBJ2-5; no definite D call. Germline V gene sequence: CDR1 MDHEN, CDR2 SYDVKM. V was pared by 2 bases and J by 5 bases, with 9 bases between. CDR3 length equals 13 residues. CDR3 amino acids: CASSLIGNETQYF. The CDR3, as DNA: TGTGCCAGCAGTTTAATAGGGAACGAGACCCAGTACTTC.

This rearrangement joins TRBV27 to TRBJ2-5; the D is unclear. The CDR3 runs 13 residues. V was pared by 3 bases and J by 0 bases, with 5 bases between. Germline CDR1 and CDR2: MNHEY and SMNVEV (reference sequence). The CDR3 DNA reads TGTGCCAGCAGTTTCTCCTACCAAGAGACCCAGTACTTC. Encoded protein: CASSFSYQETQYF.

A single count supports this clone. V gene TRBV9 combines with J gene TRBJ1-3; no clear D gene. The CDR3 length is 14 residues. In germline, CDR1 is SGDLS, CDR2 YYNGEE. Trimming left V 0 bases short and J 0 bases short, with 4 bases between. The CDR3 protein is CASSVDFSGNTIYF. The CDR3 DNA reads TGTGCCAGCAGCGTAGACTTCTCTGGAAACACCATATATTTT.

In DNA, the CDR3 is TGTGCCAGCACCAGTAAGGAGACCCAGTACTTC. It translates to CASTSKETQYF. The J gene is TRBJ2-5, the V gene TRBV7-9; D gene ambiguous. The CDR3 extends over 11 amino acids. From germline, CDR1 is SEHNR and CDR2 FQNEAQ (reference sequence). Trimming pared 7 bases from V and 5 bases from J, leaving 8 bases between.

The chain carries TRBV5-4 and TRBJ1-2; tentatively, D is TRBD1 (5 bases). Trimming stripped 1 base from V and 5 bases from J, with 12 bases between. Per germline, CDR1 SGHNT and CDR2 YYREEE (reference sequence). This CDR3 is 14 amino acids long. CDR3 amino acids: CASSLRGAVYGYTF. The CDR3 bases are TGTGCCAGCAGCTTGAGGGGCGCGGTATATGGCTACACCTTC.

This sequence joins TRBV6-1 and TRBJ1-2; weak D call: TRBD1 (5 bases). Germline V gene lookup returns CDR1 MNHNS and CDR2 SASEGT. The CDR3 has 15 amino acids. Between the trimmed V and J ends, which lost 2 bases and 0 bases, there was a span of 10 bases. CDR3 sequence (DNA): TGTGCCAGCAGTGAACTCTGGGGGACTAACTATGGCTACACCTTC. Its protein is CASSELWGTNYGYTF.